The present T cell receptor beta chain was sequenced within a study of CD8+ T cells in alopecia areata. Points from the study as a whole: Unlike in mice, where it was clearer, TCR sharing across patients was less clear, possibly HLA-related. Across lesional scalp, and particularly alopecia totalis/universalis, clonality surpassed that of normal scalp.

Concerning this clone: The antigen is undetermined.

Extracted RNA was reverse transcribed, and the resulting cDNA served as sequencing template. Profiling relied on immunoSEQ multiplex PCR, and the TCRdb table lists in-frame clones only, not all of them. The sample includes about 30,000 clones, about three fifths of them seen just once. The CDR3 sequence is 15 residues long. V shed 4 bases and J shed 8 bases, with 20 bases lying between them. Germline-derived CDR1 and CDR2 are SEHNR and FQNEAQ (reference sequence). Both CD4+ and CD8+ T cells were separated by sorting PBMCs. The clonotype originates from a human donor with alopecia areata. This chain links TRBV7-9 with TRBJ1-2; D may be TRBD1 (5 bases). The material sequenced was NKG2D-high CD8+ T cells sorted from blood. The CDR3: CASSSAARGVGGYTF. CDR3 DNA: TGTGCCAGCAGCTCAGCAGCTCGAGGGGTTGGAGGCTACACCTTC.